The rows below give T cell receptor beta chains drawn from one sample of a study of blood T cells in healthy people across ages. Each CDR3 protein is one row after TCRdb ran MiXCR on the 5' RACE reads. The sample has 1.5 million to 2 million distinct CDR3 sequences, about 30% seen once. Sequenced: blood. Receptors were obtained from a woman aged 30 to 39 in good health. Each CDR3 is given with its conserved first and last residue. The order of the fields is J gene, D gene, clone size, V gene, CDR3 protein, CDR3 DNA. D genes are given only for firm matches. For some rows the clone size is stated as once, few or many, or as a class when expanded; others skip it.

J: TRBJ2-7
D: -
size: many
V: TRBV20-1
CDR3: CSASRGGGLTYEQYF
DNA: TGCAGTGCTAGCAGGGGTGGGGGATTAACCTACGAGCAGTACTTC

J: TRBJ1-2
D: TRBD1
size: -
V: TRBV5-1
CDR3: CASNPGQLGYTF
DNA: TGCGCCAGCAACCCGGGACAGCTTGGCTACACCTTC

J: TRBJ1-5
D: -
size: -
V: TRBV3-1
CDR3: CASSQRQYGAGSNQPQHF
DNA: TGTGCCAGCAGCCAAAGGCAATATGGGGCCGGCAGCAATCAGCCCCAGCATTTT

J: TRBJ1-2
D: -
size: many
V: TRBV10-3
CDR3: CAISAAGSADYGYTF
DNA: TGTGCCATCAGTGCGGCAGGGAGCGCGGACTATGGCTACACCTTC

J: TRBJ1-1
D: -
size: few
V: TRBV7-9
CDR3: CASSWGGDGDTEAFF
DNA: TGTGCCAGCAGCTGGGGGGGGGACGGAGACACTGAAGCTTTCTTT

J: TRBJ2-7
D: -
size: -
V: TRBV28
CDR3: CASRSPRDEQYF
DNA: TGTGCCAGCAGATCCCCGCGAGACGAGCAGTACTTC

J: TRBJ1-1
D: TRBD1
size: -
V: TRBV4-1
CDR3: CASSPAAGTGGGTEAFF
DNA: TGCGCCAGCAGCCCGGCGGCGGGCACAGGGGGCGGCACTGAAGCTTTCTTT

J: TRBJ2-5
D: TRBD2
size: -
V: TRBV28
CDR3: CAGRTAGGPSETQYF
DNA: TGTGCCGGCAGGACAGCGGGGGGGCCTTCGGAGACCCAGTACTTC

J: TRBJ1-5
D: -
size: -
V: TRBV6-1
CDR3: CASRASPSDQPQHF
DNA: TGTGCCAGCAGGGCATCCCCATCGGATCAGCCCCAGCATTTT

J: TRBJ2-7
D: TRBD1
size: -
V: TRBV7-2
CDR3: CASTSHAGTVYEQYF
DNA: TGTGCCAGCACTAGCCACGCCGGGACAGTCTACGAGCAGTACTTC

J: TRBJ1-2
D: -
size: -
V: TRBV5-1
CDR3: CASSEDRYGYTF
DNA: TGCGCCAGCAGCGAAGACCGCTATGGCTACACCTTC

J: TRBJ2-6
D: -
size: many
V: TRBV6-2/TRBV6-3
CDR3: CASSYAGLSGANVLTF
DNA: TGTGCCAGCAGTTACGCCGGCCTCTCTGGGGCCAACGTCCTGACTTTC

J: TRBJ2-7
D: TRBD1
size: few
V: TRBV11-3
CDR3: CASSLETGQGQGEQYF
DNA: TGTGCCAGCAGCCTTGAAACGGGACAGGGGCAAGGGGAGCAGTACTTC

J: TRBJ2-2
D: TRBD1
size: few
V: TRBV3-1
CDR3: CASSQGFHGTGNTGELFF
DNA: TGTGCCAGCAGCCAAGGTTTCCACGGGACAGGGAACACCGGGGAGCTGTTTTTT

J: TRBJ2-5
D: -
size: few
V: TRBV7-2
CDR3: CASSLAPPRMAQYF
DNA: TGTGCCAGCAGCTTAGCCCCCCCTCGGATGGCCCAGTACTTC

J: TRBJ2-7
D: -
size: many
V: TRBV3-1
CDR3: CASSQVASVRYEQYF
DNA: TGTGCCAGCAGCCAAGTAGCTTCAGTCCGCTACGAGCAGTACTTC

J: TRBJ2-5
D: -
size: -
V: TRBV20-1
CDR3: CSASESSYKQYF
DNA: TGCAGTGCTAGCGAAAGCTCCTACAAGCAGTACTTC

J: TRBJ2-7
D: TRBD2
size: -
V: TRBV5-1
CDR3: CASSPRRGGGNNEQYF
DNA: TGCGCCAGCAGCCCCCGCCGTGGCGGGGGGAACAACGAGCAGTACTTC

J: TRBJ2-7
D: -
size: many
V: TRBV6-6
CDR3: CAAKPQTDHEQYF
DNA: TGTGCCGCCAAACCCCAGACAGACCACGAGCAGTACTTC

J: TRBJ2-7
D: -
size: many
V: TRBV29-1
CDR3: CSVEGLAYEQYF
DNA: TGCAGCGTTGAAGGGTTGGCCTACGAGCAGTACTTC

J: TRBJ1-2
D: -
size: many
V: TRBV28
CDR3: CASSLTKDYGYTF
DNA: TGTGCCAGCAGTTTGACTAAGGACTATGGCTACACCTTC

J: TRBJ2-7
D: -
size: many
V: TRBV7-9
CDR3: CASSLAASSYEQYF
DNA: TGTGCCAGCAGCTTAGCGGCCAGCTCCTACGAGCAGTACTTC